This record covers a single TCR beta chain. CDR1 is WNHNN and CDR2 is SYGVQD in the germline V gene (reference sequence). The ends were cut back, 11 bases at V and 0 bases at J, with 11 bases in the middle. The CDR3 loop spans 13 amino acids. Sequencing used immunoSEQ multiplex PCR; TCRdb keeps in-frame clones, though not all of them. The data contain about 28,000 clones, approximately 81% of them singletons. This entry belongs to a study of T cell changes during pregnancy in multiple sclerosis. This TCR was sampled from a female donor with multiple sclerosis, enrolled in a pregnancy study. The chain is built from TRBV10-1 and TRBJ2-1; perhaps TRBD2 as D (6 bases). This sample comprised CD8+ T cells from peripheral blood mononuclear cells, obtained after pregnancy. In nucleotides, the CDR3 is TGCGCCCGGGACTTTTGCTCCTACAATGAGCAGTTCTTC. Amino acids: CARDFCSYNEQFF.